This passage covers 30 T cell receptor beta chains from one sample sequenced in a study of CD8 T cells in ankylosing spondylitis. Whole-study findings and limits: Blood of patients with ankylosing spondylitis appeared to be characterized by a TCR beta motif of several highly homologous variants.

The antigens of these receptors remain unknown. TCRdb processed the 5' RACE reads anew with MiXCR; each CDR3 protein has one entry. The sample consists of roughly 490,000 distinct CDR3 sequences, less than 6% of them appearing once. Sequencing was performed on blood, either unsorted or a sorted T cell fraction (not recorded which). The receptors come from a male donor with ankylosing spondylitis.

This clonotype came up many times. The genes are TRBV24-1 and TRBJ1-5, with D perhaps matching TRBD1 (6 bases). This CDR3 is built from 14 residues. The V end was cut by 4 bases, the J end by 10 bases, with 16 bases between. Germline CDR1 is KGHDR and CDR2 is SFDVKD. CDR3 loop: CATSERDTIGPQHF. CDR3 nucleotides: TGTGCCACCAGTGAGCGGGACACTATCGGACCCCAGCATTTT.

This clonotype was seen at least ten times. The gene calls are TRBV5-1 and TRBJ1-1; TRBD1 agrees at 9 bases. J lost 4 bases, V lost 0 bases, and 7 bases had no gene match. CDR1 is SGHRS and CDR2 is YFSETQ in the germline V gene. CDR3 length: 16 amino acids. CDR3 protein: CASSLGYRGQGTEAFF. Written as DNA, the CDR3 is TGCGCCAGCAGCTTGGGGTACAGGGGGCAGGGCACTGAAGCTTTCTTT.

This clonotype occurred a few times. V usage is TRBV5-1 and J usage is TRBJ2-1, with TRBD2 matching 7 bases. Germline V gene data show CDR1 as SGHRS and CDR2 as YFSETQ. V dropped 1 base and J dropped 2; count of bases not matched to a gene: 3. CDR3 length equals 15 residues. CDR3 nucleotide sequence: TGCGCCAGCAGCTTGACTAGCGAACCCTACAATGAGCAGTTCTTC. Translated, it gives CASSLTSEPYNEQFF.

This chain joins TRBV6-1 and TRBJ1-5, with D possibly TRBD1 on 5 matching bases. This CDR3 has 17 residues. Per the germline V gene, CDR1 is MNHNS and CDR2 is SASEGT. V was cut by 5 bases and J by 13 bases, with 30 bases left in between. The CDR3 sequence is CASSPYPDRYLYDHQHF. DNA of the CDR3: TGTGCCAGCAGTCCTTACCCTGACAGATACCTATACGACCATCAGCATTTT.

This clonotype appeared a few times. The chain has TRBV5-1 and TRBJ2-3; a weak D match, TRBD1 (6 bases). V was cut by 0 bases and J by 2 bases, with 10 bases left in between. CDR1 and CDR2 from the germline V gene are SGHRS and YFSETQ. The CDR3 extends over 15 amino acids. CDR3 nucleotide sequence: TGCGCCAGCAGCTTGGAGACAGGTAACACAGATACGCAGTATTTT. This encodes CASSLETGNTDTQYF.

This clonotype was found many times. The rearrangement links TRBV7-9 to TRBJ2-7, with TRBD1 identical over 7 bases. Germline-derived CDR1 and CDR2 are SEHNR and FQNEAQ (reference sequence). The CDR3 totals 15 residues. V shed 4 bases and J 6 bases; nucleotides not matched to a gene: 12. The chain's CDR3 is CASSSRTGGSGEQYF. In DNA form, the CDR3 reads TGTGCCAGCAGCTCGAGGACAGGTGGCTCGGGCGAGCAGTACTTC.

At least ten counts were recorded for this clonotype. V gene TRBV20-1 combines with J gene TRBJ1-3; no clear D gene. The CDR3 is 13 amino acids. Germline CDR1 is DFQATT and CDR2 is SNEGSKA (reference sequence). V was clipped by 2 bases and J by 1 base, with 6 bases between them. CDR3 DNA: TGCAGTGCTAGACAGGTTTCTGGAAACACCATATATTTT. This sequence encodes CSARQVSGNTIYF.

This clonotype occurred a few times. A junction boundary mismatches the germline segment, possibly from a read error. This sequence joins TRBV7-7 and TRBJ2-5, with D possibly matching TRBD2 (6 bases). The CDR3 contains 13 residues. The germline V gene encodes CDR1 SSHAT and CDR2 FNYEAQ (reference sequence). The CDR3 protein is CASSFAGQETQYF. The DNA for the CDR3 is TGTGCTAGCAGCTTCGCGGGACAAGAGACCCAGTACTTC.

At least ten counts were recorded for this clonotype. The chain carries TRBV4-3 and TRBJ2-7, with D possibly matching TRBD2 (8 bases). The CDR3 contains 18 residues. Trimming stripped 4 bases from V and 3 bases from J, with 25 bases between. Germline-derived CDR1 and CDR2 are LGHNA and YSLEER. This CDR3 is CASSPRSGGQGEYYEQYF. The CDR3 DNA reads TGCGCCAGCAGCCCCCGCTCGGGGGGGCAGGGGGAGTACTACGAGCAGTACTTC.

This clonotype showed up many times. The chain couples TRBV4-3 to TRBJ1-2; 7 nucleotides line up with TRBD1. This CDR3 spans 16 amino acids. V gave up 2 bases and J gave up 3 bases; unmatched junction bases: 9. Germline V gene data show CDR1 as LGHNA and CDR2 as YSLEER. DNA for the CDR3: TGCGCCAGCAGCCAAAGAGGCTGGCAGGGGGACTATGGCTACACCTTC. Protein: CASSQRGWQGDYGYTF.

The chain employs TRBV4-1 and TRBJ1-5, with D unclear. Germline CDR1 and CDR2: MGHRA and YSYEKL. This CDR3 spans 17 amino acids. Trimming stripped 0 bases from V and 1 base from J, with 13 bases between. CDR3 protein: CASSQDRGQMSNQPQHF. The DNA for the CDR3 is TGCGCCAGCAGCCAAGACCGAGGGCAAATGAGCAATCAGCCCCAGCATTTT.

The sample holds many counts of this clonotype. The chain links TRBV29-1 to TRBJ2-7, with TRBD1 matching over 7 bases. V lost 2 bases and J lost 1; bases outside the gene matches: 8. The germline V gene encodes CDR1 SQVTM and CDR2 ANQGSEA. CDR3 length equals 15 residues. The CDR3 region is CSVESLRGPSYEQYF. CDR3 DNA: TGCAGCGTTGAATCTCTTAGGGGGCCTTCCTACGAGCAGTACTTC.

In this sample, this clonotype turned up a few times. The chain uses TRBV2 and TRBJ2-7; possibly TRBD2 for D (6 bases). CDR3 size: 15 residues. V was clipped by 3 bases and J by 0 bases, with 12 bases between them. CDR1 SNHLY and CDR2 FYNNEI come from the germline V gene. The CDR3 DNA reads as TGTGCCAGCAGTGAGCACGGGGGAGCCTCCTACGAGCAGTACTTC. This sequence encodes CASSEHGGASYEQYF.

The chain has TRBV4-2 and TRBJ2-1, with 7 bases that match TRBD1. J lost 2 bases, V lost 4 bases, and 5 bases had no gene match. The CDR3 sequence is 15 residues long. Germline CDR1 and CDR2: LGHNA and YNFKEQ. The CDR3 loop is CASSRTGQTYNEQFF. CDR3 nucleotide sequence: TGTGCCAGCAGCCGGACGGGACAGACCTACAATGAGCAGTTCTTC.

This clonotype has at least ten counts. The CDR3 DNA reads as TGTGCCAGCAGTACCAGACAGGGTTTCGATTCACCCCTCCACTTT. This gives the protein CASSTRQGFDSPLHF. This sequence joins TRBV6-1 and TRBJ1-6, with TRBD1 matching 7 bases. There are 15 residues in the CDR3. CDR1 MNHNS and CDR2 SASEGT come from the germline V gene. V dropped 5 bases and J dropped 8; count of bases not matched to a gene: 9.

This clonotype was detected ten times or more. The chain employs TRBV5-1 and TRBJ2-3; 9 bases align to TRBD2. CDR1 is SGHRS, CDR2 YFSETQ, per germline. V shed 1 base, J shed 2 bases, and the junction held 11 bases outside the gene matches. CDR3 size: 18 residues. The CDR3 DNA reads as TGCGCCAGCAGCTTGCTCGGCGCAGCGGGGGGCTCCACAGATACGCAGTATTTT. The encoded protein is CASSLLGAAGGSTDTQYF.

This clonotype occurred many times. The V gene is TRBV12-3 or TRBV12-4, the J gene TRBJ1-1; D is possibly TRBD1 (6 bases). CDR3 size: 14 residues. The V end lost 5 bases, the J end lost 3 bases, and 13 bases lay between the germline ends. CDR3 nucleotides: TGTGCCAGCAGTCTACAGGGTTTGTACACTGAAGCTTTCTTT. Its translation is CASSLQGLYTEAFF.

Only a few counts were recorded for this clonotype. The chain is built from TRBV4-3 and TRBJ2-5, with D unresolved. CDR3 length equals 16 residues. The V end was cut by 0 bases, the J end by 5 bases, with 16 bases between. Germline V lookup: CDR1 LGHNA, CDR2 YSLEER. The CDR3, as DNA: TGCGCCAGCAGCCAAGATTCGACATACACGGTGGAGACCCAGTACTTC. Protein product: CASSQDSTYTVETQYF.

This clonotype was seen more than once but under ten times. The V call is TRBV5-1, the J call TRBJ1-5; tentative D call: TRBD1 (6 bases). Trimming took off 0 bases at V and 6 bases at J, with 13 bases between the two ends. Germline CDR1 and CDR2: SGHRS and YFSETQ. The CDR3 loop spans 15 amino acids. CDR3 residues: CASSLDSLQGQPQHF. The CDR3 coding sequence is TGCGCCAGCAGCTTGGACAGTCTACAGGGTCAGCCCCAGCATTTT. Supplemented by reference TRBV5-1 and TRBJ1-5, the full variable domain reads KAGVTQTPRYLIKTRGQQVTLSCSPISGHRSVSWYQQTPGQGLQFLFEYFSETQRNKGNFPGRFSGRQFSNSRSEMNVSTLELGDSALYLCASSLDSLQGQPQHFGDGTRLSIL.

This clonotype came up many times. The chain carries TRBV4-2 and TRBJ1-2, with 9 bases lining up with TRBD1. This CDR3 has 14 residues. CDR1 and CDR2 from the germline V gene are LGHNA and YNFKEQ. Trimming took 3 bases from V and 12 from J; bases not matched to a gene: 11. In DNA, the CDR3 is TGTGCCAGCAGCCAGGGGCCGGGACAGGGTGCTGACACCTTC. Translating it yields CASSQGPGQGADTF.

This clonotype was found many times. The chain employs TRBV4-2 and TRBJ1-2; a weak D match, TRBD1 (5 bases). Germline CDR1 is LGHNA and CDR2 is YNFKEQ. The V end lost 2 bases, the J end lost 5 bases, and 15 bases lay between the germline ends. The CDR3 runs to 15 residues. The CDR3 DNA follows: TGTGCCAGCAGCCAAAAGGAGTCCTGGGGGTATGGCTACACCTTC. Translating gives CASSQKESWGYGYTF.

This clonotype was counted ten times or more. This chain uses TRBV7-8 with TRBJ2-5, with D possibly being TRBD2 (6 bases). V was cut by 5 bases and J by 5 bases, with 18 bases left in between. The CDR3 runs to 15 residues. Germline assignment: CDR1 SGHVS and CDR2 FQNEAQ. The CDR3 sequence: CASSPRRGGRETQYF. The CDR3 DNA reads as TGTGCCAGCAGCCCTCGGAGGGGAGGAAGGGAGACCCAGTACTTC.

This clonotype was picked up many times. The chain recombines TRBV5-1 with TRBJ2-7; TRBD1 matches 9 bases. The CDR3 has 14 residues. Germline CDR1 reads SGHRS; CDR2 reads YFSETQ. V was pared by 3 bases and J by 7 bases, with 8 bases of the junction left unmatched. The CDR3 nucleotides read TGCGCCAGCAGCTACTGGGACAGGGCTGGGGAGCAGTACTTC. Translating gives CASSYWDRAGEQYF.

In this sample, this clonotype turned up many times. CDR3 in amino acids: CASSSFGGRDEQFF. The CDR3 bases are TGCGCCAGCAGCTCCTTCGGGGGGCGGGATGAGCAGTTCTTC. V usage is TRBV5-1 and J usage is TRBJ2-1, with D perhaps TRBD2 (7 bases). Between the trimmed V and J ends, which lost 3 bases and 8 bases, there was a span of 15 bases. CDR3 length equals 14 residues. The V gene's germline CDR1 is SGHRS and CDR2 YFSETQ.

This clonotype was seen at least ten times. The chain links TRBV29-1 to TRBJ2-2; the match to TRBD2 covers 14 bases. The V and J ends lost 4 bases and 3 bases, in that order; junction bases with no gene match: 7. This CDR3 spans 17 amino acids. Looked up from germline, CDR1 is SQVTM and CDR2 is ANQGSEA. CDR3 sequence (DNA): TGCAGCGTTGCTGGACTAGCGGGGGGTACGCACACCGGGGAGCTGTTTTTT. It translates to CSVAGLAGGTHTGELFF.

This clonotype has ten or more counts. The chain carries TRBV6-1 and TRBJ2-4; D unclear. Trimming took off 7 bases at V and 0 bases at J, with 13 bases between the two ends. The V gene's germline CDR1 is MNHNS and CDR2 SASEGT. The CDR3 loop spans 15 amino acids. CDR3 bases: TGTGCCAGCATTCCCGACTCACTAGCCAAAAACATTCAGTACTTC. Protein: CASIPDSLAKNIQYF.

There are many counts of this clonotype. CDR3 residues: CSARDSSNSNQAFF. The CDR3, as DNA: TGCAGTGCTAGAGACTCATCTAACAGTAACCAAGCTTTCTTT. The V call is TRBV20-1, the J call TRBJ1-1; no clear D gene. Germline values: CDR1 DFQATT, CDR2 SNEGSKA (reference sequence). The CDR3 runs to 14 residues. Trimming shortened V by 0 bases and J by 9 bases, and 17 bases separated the two germline ends.

This clonotype was seen at least ten times. V gene TRBV20-1 combines with J gene TRBJ2-1; no reliable D call. The CDR3 has 14 residues. The V gene lost 6 bases and the J gene lost 4 bases, with 16 bases spanning the gap. From germline, CDR1 is DFQATT and CDR2 SNEGSKA (reference sequence). CDR3 sequence (DNA): TGCAGTGCCACGGTGGGCCTTGGATACAATGAGCAGTTCTTC. Its translation: CSATVGLGYNEQFF.

Note on this clonotype: Its ends do not fully match the called genes, so a read error is possible. The chain joins TRBV25-1 to TRBJ1-2, with D possibly TRBD1 on 5 matching bases. CDR3 length: 13 amino acids. Germline lookup yields CDR1 MGHDK and CDR2 SYGVNS. Here the CDR3 DNA reads TGTGCCAGCGCCCTCGGGACGGACTATCGCTACACCTTC. It translates to CASALGTDYRYTF.

This clonotype was counted at least ten times. The rearrangement joins TRBV20-1 to TRBJ1-2; 9 bases fit TRBD1. The germline CDR1 and CDR2 sequences are DFQATT and SNEGSKA (reference sequence). V lost 6 bases to trimming and J lost 1 base; unmatched junction nucleotides: 18. CDR3 size: 18 residues. CDR3 sequence: CSAWDRAGTSGGNYGYTF. The CDR3 DNA follows: TGCAGTGCCTGGGACAGGGCGGGTACATCAGGGGGTAACTATGGCTACACCTTC.